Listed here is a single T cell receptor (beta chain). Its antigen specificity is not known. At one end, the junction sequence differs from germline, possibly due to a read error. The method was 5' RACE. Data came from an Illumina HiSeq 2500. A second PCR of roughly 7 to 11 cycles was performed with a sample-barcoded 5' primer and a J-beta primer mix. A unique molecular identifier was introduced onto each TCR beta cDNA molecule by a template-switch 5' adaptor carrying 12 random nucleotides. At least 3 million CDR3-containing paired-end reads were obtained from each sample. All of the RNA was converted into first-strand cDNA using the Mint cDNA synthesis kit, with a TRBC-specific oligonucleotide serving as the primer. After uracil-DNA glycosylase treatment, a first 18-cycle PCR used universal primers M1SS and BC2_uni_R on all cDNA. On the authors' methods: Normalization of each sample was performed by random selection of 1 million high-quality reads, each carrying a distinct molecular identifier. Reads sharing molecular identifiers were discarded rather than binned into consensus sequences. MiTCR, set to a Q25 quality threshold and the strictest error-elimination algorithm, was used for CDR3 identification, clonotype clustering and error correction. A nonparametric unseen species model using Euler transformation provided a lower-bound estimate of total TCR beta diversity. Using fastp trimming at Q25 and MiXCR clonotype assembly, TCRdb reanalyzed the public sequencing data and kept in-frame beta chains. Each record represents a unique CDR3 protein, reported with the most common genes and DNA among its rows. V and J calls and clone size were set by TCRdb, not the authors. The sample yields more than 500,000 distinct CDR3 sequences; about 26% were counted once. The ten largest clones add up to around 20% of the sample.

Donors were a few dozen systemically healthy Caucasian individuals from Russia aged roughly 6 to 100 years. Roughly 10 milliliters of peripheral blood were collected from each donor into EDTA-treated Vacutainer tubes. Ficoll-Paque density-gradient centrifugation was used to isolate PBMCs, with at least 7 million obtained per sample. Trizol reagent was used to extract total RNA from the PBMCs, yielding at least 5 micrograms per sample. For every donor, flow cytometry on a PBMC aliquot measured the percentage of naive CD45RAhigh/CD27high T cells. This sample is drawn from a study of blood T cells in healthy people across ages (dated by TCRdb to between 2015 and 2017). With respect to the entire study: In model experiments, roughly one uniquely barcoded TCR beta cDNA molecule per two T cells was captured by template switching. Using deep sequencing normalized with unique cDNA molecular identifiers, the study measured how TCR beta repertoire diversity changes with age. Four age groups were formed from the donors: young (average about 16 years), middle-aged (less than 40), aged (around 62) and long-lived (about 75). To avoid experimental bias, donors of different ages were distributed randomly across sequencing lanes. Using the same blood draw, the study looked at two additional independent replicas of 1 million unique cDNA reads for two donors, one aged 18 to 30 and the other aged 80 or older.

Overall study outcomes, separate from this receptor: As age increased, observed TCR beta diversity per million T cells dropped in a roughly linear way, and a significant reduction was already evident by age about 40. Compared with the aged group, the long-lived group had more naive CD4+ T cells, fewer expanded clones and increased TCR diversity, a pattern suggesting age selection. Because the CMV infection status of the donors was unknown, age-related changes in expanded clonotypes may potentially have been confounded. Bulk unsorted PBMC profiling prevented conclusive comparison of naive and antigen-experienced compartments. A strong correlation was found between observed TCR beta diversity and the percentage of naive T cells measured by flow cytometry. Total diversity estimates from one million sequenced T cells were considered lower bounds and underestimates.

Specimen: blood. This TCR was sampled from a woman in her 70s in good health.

Here is the DNA: TGCGCCAGCAGCAAGGGACAGGGGTCTGGGGCCAACGTCCTGCCTTTC. This gives the protein CASSKGQGSGANVLPF. The chain couples TRBV4-3 to TRBJ2-6, and 10 bases in between align with TRBD1. Taken from cysteine to phenylalanine, the CDR3 has 16 residues. The CDR3 DNA has 48 bases and is translated from base 1. The germline V gene gives CDR1 as LGHNA and CDR2 as YSLEER.